Sequencing of this TCR beta chain was carried out in a study of cytomegalovirus exposure and HLA in healthy donors. PCR primers comprised 60 Vbeta and 13 Jbeta primers. Here immunoSEQ multiplex PCR was the method, and the copy in TCRdb shows in-frame clones only, minus some. In total, the table holds about 87,000 clones. The CDR3 runs 12 residues. Trimming cost V 5 bases and J 3 bases, with 8 bases left between them. Germline V gene sequence: CDR1 MDHEN, CDR2 SYDVKM. The chain is built from TRBV28 and TRBJ2-7, with no clear D. This sequence originates from a middle-aged man in good health and CMV-seropositive. Sequences were obtained from PBMCs. The CDR3 bases are TGTGCCAGCAGTCAAACACGCTACGAGCAGTACTTC. The encoded protein is CASSQTRYEQYF.